The 2 T cell receptor beta chains below all came from one sample that was sequenced in a study of T-cell memory formation after mild COVID-19. TCRdb recomputed calls from the 5' RACE reads with MiXCR, one row per CDR3 protein. The sample has approximately 250,000 distinct CDR3 sequences; 15% to 20% are singletons. Input material: PBMCs or a T cell subset sorted from them (not recorded which). These receptors were obtained from a young man who had mild COVID-19 (a few samples of this study predate the infection). Cell type and time point are not known.

This clonotype appeared a few times. The J gene is TRBJ2-5, the V gene TRBV5-6; D possibly corresponds to TRBD1 (5 bases). V lost 3 bases and J 5 bases, leaving 20 bases between the germline ends. The CDR3 is 16 amino acids. Germline CDR1 and CDR2: SGHDT and YYEEEE. CDR3 sequence: CASSSTRQRRWETQYF. CDR3 in DNA: TGTGCCAGCAGCTCAACCCGACAGCGAAGGTGGGAGACCCAGTACTTC.

CDR3 DNA: TGCGCCAGCAGCTTGTTTACCGGGGCTTCTGAGCAGTTCTTC. Its translation is CASSLFTGASEQFF. The chain couples TRBV5-1 to TRBJ2-1; TRBD1 or TRBD2 may be the D gene (5 bases each). CDR1 is SGHRS and CDR2 is YFSETQ in the germline V gene. The V gene lost 1 base and the J gene lost 9 bases, with 14 bases spanning the gap. The CDR3 is 14 residues long.